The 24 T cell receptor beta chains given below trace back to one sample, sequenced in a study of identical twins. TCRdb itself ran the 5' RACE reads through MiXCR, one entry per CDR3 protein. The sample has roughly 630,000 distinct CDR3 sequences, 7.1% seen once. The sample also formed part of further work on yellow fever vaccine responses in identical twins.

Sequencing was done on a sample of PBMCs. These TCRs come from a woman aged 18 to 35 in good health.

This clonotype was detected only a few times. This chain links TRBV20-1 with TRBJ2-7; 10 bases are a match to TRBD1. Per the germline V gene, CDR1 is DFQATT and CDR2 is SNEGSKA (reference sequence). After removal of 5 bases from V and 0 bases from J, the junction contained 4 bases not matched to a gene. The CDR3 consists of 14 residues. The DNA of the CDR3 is TGCAGTGCTCCGGACAGGGGGAACTCCTACGAGCAGTACTTC. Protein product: CSAPDRGNSYEQYF.

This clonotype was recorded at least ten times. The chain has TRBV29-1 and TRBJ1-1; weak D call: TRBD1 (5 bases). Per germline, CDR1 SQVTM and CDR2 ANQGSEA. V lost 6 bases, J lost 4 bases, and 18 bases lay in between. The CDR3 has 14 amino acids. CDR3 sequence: CSVGWGVRGTEAFF. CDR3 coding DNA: TGCAGCGTGGGGTGGGGGGTGAGGGGCACTGAAGCTTTCTTT.

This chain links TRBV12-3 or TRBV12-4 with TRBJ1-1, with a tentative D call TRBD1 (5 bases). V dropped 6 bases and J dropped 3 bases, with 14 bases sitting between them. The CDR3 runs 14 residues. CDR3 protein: CASSPGRGYTEAFF. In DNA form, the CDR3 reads TGTGCCAGCAGCCCCGGGCGGGGGTACACTGAAGCTTTCTTT.

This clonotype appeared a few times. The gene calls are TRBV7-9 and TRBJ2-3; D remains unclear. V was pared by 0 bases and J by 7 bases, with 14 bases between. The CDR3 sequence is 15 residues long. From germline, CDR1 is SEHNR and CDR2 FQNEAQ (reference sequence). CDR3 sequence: CASSLALSHSYTQYF. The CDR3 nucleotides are TGTGCCAGCAGCTTAGCGCTCTCCCACTCCTATACGCAGTATTTT.

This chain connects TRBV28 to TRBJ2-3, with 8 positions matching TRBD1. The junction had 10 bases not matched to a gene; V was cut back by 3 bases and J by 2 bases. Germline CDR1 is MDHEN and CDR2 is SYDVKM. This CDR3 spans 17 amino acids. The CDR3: CASSFSPQGALTDTQYF. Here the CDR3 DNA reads TGTGCCAGCAGTTTCTCACCGCAGGGGGCCCTCACAGATACGCAGTATTTT.

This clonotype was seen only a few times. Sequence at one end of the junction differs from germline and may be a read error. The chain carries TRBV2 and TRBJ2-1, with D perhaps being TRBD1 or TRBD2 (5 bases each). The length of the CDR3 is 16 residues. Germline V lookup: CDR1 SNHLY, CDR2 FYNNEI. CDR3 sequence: CASSVSPGPGNNERFF. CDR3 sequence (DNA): TGTGCCAGCAGTGTCTCCCCGGGGCCGGGGAACAATGAGCGGTTCTTC.

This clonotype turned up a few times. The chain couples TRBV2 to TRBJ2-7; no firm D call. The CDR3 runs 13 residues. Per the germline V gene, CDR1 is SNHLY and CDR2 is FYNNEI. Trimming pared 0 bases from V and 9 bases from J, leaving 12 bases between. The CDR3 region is CASSEAPRWWQYV. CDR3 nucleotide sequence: TGTGCCAGCAGTGAAGCGCCTCGATGGTGGCAGTACGTC.

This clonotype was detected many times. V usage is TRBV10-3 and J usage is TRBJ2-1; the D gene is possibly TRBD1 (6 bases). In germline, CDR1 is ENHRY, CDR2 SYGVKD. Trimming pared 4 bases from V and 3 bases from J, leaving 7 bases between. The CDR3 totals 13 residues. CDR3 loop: CAISGTVYNEQFF. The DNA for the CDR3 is TGTGCCATCAGTGGGACAGTCTACAATGAGCAGTTCTTC.

CDR3 coding DNA: TGCAGTGCTAGGGAAGGAGGGGGGTTCAACAATGAGCAGTTCTTC. Translation gives CSAREGGGFNNEQFF. This sequence joins TRBV20-1 and TRBJ2-1; either TRBD1 or TRBD2 may supply D (6 bases each). Between the trimmed V and J ends, which lost 3 bases and 5 bases, there was a span of 17 bases. Per the germline V gene, CDR1 is DFQATT and CDR2 is SNEGSKA (reference sequence). This CDR3 is built from 15 residues.

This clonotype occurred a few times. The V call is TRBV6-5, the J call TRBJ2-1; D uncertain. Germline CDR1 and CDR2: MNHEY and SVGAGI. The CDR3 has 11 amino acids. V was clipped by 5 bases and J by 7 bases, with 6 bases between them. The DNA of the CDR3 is TGTGCCAGCAGTCTCCCTAATGAGCAGTTCTTC. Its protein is CASSLPNEQFF.

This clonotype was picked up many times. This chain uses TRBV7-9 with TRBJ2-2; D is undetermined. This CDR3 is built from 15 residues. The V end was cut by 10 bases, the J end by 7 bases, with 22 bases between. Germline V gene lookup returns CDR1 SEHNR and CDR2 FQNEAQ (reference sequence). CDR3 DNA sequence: TGTGCCATCCCCCCTCCTCCCGGTAGTGGCGGGGAGCTGTTTTTT. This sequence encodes CAIPPPPGSGGELFF. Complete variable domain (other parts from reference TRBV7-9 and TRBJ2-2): DTGVSQNPRHKITKRGQNVTFRCDPISEHNRLYWYRQTLGQGPEFLTYFQNEAQLEKSRLLSDRFSAERPKGSFSTLEIQRTEQGDSAMYLCAIPPPPGSGGELFFGEGSRLTVL.

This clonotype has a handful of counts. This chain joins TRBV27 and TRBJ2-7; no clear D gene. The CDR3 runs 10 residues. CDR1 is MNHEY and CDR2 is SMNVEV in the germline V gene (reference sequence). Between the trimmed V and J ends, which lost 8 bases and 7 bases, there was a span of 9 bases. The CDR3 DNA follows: TGTGCCAGCGGCTCGGGTGAGCAGTACTTC. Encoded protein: CASGSGEQYF.

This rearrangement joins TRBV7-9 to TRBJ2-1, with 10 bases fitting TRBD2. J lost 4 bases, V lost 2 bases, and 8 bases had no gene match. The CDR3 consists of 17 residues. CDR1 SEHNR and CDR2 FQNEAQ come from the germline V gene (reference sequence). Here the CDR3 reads CASSLPTVAGGYNEQFF. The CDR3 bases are TGTGCCAGCAGCTTACCTACCGTAGCGGGAGGATACAATGAGCAGTTCTTC.

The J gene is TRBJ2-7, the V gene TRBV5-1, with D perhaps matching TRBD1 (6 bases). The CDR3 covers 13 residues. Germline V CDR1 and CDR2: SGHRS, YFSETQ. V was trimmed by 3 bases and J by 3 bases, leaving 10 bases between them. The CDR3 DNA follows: TGCGCCAGCAGCTGGACACAGGGCTACGAGCAGTACTTC. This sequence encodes CASSWTQGYEQYF. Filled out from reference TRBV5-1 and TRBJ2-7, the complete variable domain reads KAGVTQTPRYLIKTRGQQVTLSCSPISGHRSVSWYQQTPGQGLQFLFEYFSETQRNKGNFPGRFSGRQFSNSRSEMNVSTLELGDSALYLCASSWTQGYEQYFGPGTRLTVT.

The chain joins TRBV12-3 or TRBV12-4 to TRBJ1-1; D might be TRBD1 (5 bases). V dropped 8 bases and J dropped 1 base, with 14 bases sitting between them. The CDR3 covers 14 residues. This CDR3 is CASGERRGNTEAFF. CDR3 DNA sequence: TGTGCCAGCGGGGAAAGGAGGGGGAACACTGAAGCTTTCTTT.

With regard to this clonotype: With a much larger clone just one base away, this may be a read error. CDR3 amino acids: CASSPTGRKYEQYF. In nucleotides, the CDR3 is TGTGCCAGCAGCCCGACAGGGCGAAAATACGAGCAGTACTTC. The V call is TRBV7-6, the J call TRBJ2-7; 7 bases fit TRBD1. Per the germline V gene, CDR1 is SGHVS and CDR2 is FNYEAQ. The CDR3 length is 14 residues. The J segment lost 4 bases and the V segment lost 5 bases, leaving 8 bases of the junction unmatched.

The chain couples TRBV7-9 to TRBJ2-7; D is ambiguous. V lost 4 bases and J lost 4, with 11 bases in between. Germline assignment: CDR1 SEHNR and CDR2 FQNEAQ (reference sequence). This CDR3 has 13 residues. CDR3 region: CASSSPNLYEQYF. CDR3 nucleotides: TGTGCCAGCAGCTCCCCGAACTTATACGAGCAGTACTTC.

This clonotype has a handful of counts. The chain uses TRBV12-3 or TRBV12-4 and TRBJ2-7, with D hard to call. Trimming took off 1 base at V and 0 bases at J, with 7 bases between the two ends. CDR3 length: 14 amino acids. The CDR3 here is CASSLGTLSYEQYV. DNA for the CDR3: TGTGCCAGCAGTTTAGGAACTCTCTCCTACGAGCAGTACGTC.

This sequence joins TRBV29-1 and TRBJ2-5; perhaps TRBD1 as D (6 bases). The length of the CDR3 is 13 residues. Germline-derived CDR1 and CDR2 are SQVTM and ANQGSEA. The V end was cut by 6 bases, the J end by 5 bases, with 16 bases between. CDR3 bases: TGCAGCGTACCACAGGGTTCGTGGGAGACCCAGTACTTC. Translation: CSVPQGSWETQYF.

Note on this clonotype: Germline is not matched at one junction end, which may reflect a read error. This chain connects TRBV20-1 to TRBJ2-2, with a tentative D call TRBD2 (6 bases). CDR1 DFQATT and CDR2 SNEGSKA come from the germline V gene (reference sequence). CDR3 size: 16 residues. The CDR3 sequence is CCARGTGTSNTGELFF. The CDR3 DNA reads TGCTGTGCTAGAGGAACCGGGACTTCGAACACCGGGGAGCTGTTTTTT.

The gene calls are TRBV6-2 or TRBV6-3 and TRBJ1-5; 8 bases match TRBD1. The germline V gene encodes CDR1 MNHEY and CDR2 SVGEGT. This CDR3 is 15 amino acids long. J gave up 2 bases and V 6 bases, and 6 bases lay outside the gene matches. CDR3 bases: TGTGCCAGCAGAACGGGACAGGCGCGCAATCAGCCCCAGCATTTT. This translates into CASRTGQARNQPQHF.

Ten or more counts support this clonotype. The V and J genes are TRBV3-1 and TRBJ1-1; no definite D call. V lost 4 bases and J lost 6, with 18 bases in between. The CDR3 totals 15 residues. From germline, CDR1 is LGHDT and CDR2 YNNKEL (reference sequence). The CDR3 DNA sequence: TGTGCCAGCAGCCGAGCCAGCTGGGTAGGAGCTGAAGCTTTCTTT. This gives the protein CASSRASWVGAEAFF.

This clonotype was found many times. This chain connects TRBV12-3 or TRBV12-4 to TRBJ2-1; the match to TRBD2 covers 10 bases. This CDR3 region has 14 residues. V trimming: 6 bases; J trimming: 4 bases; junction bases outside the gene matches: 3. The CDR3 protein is CASSPLAGYNEQFF. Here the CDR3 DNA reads TGTGCCAGCAGCCCACTAGCGGGATACAATGAGCAGTTCTTC.

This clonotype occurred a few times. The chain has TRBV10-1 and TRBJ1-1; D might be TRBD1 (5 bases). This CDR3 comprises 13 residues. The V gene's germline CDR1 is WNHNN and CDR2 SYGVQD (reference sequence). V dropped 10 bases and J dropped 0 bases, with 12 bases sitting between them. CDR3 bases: TGCGCCACAGCGACAGACTTGAACACTGAAGCTTTCTTT. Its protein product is CATATDLNTEAFF.